Reported below is one T cell receptor (beta chain). The target antigen is unknown. The data belong to a study of blood T cells in healthy people across ages. Then a second PCR, running roughly 7 to 11 cycles, was carried out with a sample-barcoded 5' primer and a J-beta primer mix. TCRdb used MiXCR to reprocess the 5' RACE reads, holding one entry per CDR3 protein. Of some 790,000 distinct CDR3 sequences in the sample, around 28% were seen once. Study results and limitations: PBMCs that were unsorted prevented a conclusive naive versus antigen-experienced comparison. Estimates of diversity drawn from one million T cells were considered underestimates. A greater number of naive CD4+ cells and higher diversity distinguished long-lived donors from aged donors.

The sequenced sample consisted of blood. The clonotype was recovered from an elderly woman in good health.

The CDR3 sequence is CASAINSNQPQHF. CDR3 DNA sequence: TGTGCCAGTGCCATTAATAGCAATCAGCCCCAGCATTTT. The chain links TRBV11-2 to TRBJ1-5, with no clear D. The CDR3 loop spans 13 amino acids. Deletions cut 9 bases from V and 0 bases from J, with 9 bases between. Germline V gene sequence: CDR1 SGHAT, CDR2 FQNNGV.